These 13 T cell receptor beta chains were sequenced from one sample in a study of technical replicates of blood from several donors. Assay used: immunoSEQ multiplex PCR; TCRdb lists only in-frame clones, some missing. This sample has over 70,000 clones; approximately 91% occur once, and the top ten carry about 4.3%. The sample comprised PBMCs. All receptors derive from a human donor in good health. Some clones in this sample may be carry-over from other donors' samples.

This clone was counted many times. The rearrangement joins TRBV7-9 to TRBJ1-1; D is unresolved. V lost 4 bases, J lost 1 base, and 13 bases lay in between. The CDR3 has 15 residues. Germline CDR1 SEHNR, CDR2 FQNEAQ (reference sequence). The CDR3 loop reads CASSSKGGSNTEAFF. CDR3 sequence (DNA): TGTGCCAGCAGCTCAAAGGGAGGCTCGAACACTGAAGCTTTCTTT.

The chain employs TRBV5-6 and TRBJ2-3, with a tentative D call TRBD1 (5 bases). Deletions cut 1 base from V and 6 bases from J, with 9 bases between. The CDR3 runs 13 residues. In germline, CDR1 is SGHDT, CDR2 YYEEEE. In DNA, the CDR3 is TGTGCCAGCAGCTTGCCAGGGCCGGATACGCAGTATTTT. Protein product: CASSLPGPDTQYF.

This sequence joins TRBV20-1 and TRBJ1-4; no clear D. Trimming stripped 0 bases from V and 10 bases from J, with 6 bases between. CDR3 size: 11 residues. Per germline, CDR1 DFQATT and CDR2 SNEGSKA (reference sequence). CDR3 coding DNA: TGCAGTGCTAGAGAGCGGGCAAAACTGTTTTTT. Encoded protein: CSARERAKLFF.

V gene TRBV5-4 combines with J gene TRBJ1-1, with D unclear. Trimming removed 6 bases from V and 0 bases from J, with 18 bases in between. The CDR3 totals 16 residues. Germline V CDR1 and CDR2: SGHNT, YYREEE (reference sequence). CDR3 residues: CASMFGGVSMNTEAFF. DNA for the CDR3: TGTGCCAGCATGTTCGGCGGAGTGAGCATGAACACTGAAGCTTTCTTT.

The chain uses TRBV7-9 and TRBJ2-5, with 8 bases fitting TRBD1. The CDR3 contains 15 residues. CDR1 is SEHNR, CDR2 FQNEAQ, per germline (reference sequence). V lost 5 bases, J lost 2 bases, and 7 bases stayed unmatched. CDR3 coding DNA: TGTGCCAGCAGCCCGCCGGACAGGGAACAAGAGACCCAGTACTTC. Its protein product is CASSPPDREQETQYF. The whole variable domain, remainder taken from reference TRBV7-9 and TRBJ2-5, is DTGVSQNPRHKITKRGQNVTFRCDPISEHNRLYWYRQTLGQGPEFLTYFQNEAQLEKSRLLSDRFSAERPKGSFSTLEIQRTEQGDSAMYLCASSPPDREQETQYFGPGTRLLVL.

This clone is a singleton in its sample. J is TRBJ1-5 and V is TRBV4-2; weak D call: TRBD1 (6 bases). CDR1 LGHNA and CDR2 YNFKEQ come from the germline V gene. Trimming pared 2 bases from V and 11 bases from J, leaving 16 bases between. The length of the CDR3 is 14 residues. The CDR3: CASSQKGTSESQHF. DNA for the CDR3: TGTGCCAGCAGCCAAAAAGGGACATCGGAGTCCCAGCATTTT.

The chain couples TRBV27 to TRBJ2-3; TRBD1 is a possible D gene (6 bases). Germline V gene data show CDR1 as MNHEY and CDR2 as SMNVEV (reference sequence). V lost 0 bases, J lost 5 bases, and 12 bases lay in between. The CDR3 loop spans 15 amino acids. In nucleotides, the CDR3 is TGTGCCAGCAGTTTATCAGGCAGGGGCGAAGATACGCAGTATTTT. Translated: CASSLSGRGEDTQYF.

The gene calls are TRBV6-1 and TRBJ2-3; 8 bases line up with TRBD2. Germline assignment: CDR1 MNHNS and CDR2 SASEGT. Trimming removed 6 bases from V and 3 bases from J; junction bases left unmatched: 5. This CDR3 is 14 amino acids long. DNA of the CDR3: TGTGCCAGCAGCTCCAGCGGGAGAACAGATACGCAGTATTTT. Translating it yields CASSSSGRTDTQYF.

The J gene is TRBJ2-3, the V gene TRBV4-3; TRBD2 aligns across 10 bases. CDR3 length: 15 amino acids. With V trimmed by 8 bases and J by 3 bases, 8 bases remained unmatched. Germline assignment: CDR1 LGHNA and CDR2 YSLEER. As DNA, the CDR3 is TGCGCCAGCGCTCCAGCGGGAGGGCCGACAGATACGCAGTATTTT. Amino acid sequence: CASAPAGGPTDTQYF.

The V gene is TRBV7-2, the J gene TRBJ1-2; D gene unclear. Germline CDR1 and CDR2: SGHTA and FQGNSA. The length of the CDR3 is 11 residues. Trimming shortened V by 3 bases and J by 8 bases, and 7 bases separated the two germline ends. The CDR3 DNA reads TGTGCCAGCAGCTTGGGAGGGGGCTACACCTTC. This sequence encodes CASSLGGGYTF.

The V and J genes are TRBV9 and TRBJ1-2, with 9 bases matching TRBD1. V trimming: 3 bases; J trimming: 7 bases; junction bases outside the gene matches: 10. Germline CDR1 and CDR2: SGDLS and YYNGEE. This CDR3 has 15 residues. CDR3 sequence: CASSAGDRVMSGYTF. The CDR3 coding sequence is TGTGCCAGCAGCGCGGGGGACAGGGTAATGAGTGGCTACACCTTC.

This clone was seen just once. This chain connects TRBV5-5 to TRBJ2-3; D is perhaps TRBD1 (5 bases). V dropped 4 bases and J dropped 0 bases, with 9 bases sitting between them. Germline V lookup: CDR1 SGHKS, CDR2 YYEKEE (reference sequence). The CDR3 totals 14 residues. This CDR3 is CASSVRQSTDTQYF. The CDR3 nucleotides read TGTGCCAGCAGCGTACGACAGAGCACAGATACGCAGTATTTT.

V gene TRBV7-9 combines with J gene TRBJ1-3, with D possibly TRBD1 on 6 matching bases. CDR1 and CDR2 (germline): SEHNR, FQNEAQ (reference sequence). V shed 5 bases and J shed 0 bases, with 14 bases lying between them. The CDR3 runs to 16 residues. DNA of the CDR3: TGTGCCAGCAGCCCCGGACAGCAAACCTCTGGAAACACCATATATTTT. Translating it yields CASSPGQQTSGNTIYF.